The next 8 T cell receptor beta chains were all read from a single sample in a study of cytomegalovirus exposure and HLA in healthy donors. 60 Vbeta and 13 Jbeta primers were used in PCR. Some clones are missing from TCRdb's copy, which holds only in-frame ones; the method was immunoSEQ multiplex PCR. The data show roughly 120,000 clones, with around 61% seen just once and roughly 2.2% held by the top ten. The sequenced sample consisted of PBMCs. These receptors all come from a woman under 40 in good health and CMV-seronegative.

The chain combines TRBV5-6 with TRBJ2-7, with D perhaps matching TRBD2 (6 bases). The CDR3 spans 16 residues. The V end lost 4 bases, the J end lost 1 base, and 18 bases lay between the germline ends. Germline loops: CDR1 SGHDT, CDR2 YYEEEE. CDR3 DNA: TGTGCCAGCAGCCCGAGCCTTTGGCGGGGTTCCTACGAGCAGTACTTC. Amino acids: CASSPSLWRGSYEQYF.

This CDR3 reads CASSSGEHQPQHF. The CDR3 nucleotides are TGTGCCAGCAGTTCAGGGGAGCACCAGCCCCAGCATTTT. The chain combines TRBV2 with TRBJ1-5; tentative D call: TRBD1 (6 bases). This CDR3 contains 13 residues. The V and J ends lost 5 bases and 7 bases respectively, with 12 bases between them. CDR1 is SNHLY, CDR2 FYNNEI, per germline.

The V call is TRBV10-1, the J call TRBJ2-3; 7 bases are a match to TRBD2. Looked up from germline, CDR1 is WNHNN and CDR2 is SYGVQD (reference sequence). The CDR3 runs 14 residues. The ends lost 0 bases at V and 7 bases at J; junction bases unmatched: 4. CDR3 region: CASSESGGGNTQYF. The DNA of the CDR3 is TGCGCCAGCAGTGAGTCGGGGGGAGGGAATACGCAGTATTTT.

This chain connects TRBV18 to TRBJ1-2; TRBD1 aligns across 10 bases. The J segment lost 3 bases and the V segment lost 7 bases, leaving 5 bases of the junction unmatched. The CDR3 has 14 residues. CDR1 KGHSH and CDR2 LQKENI come from the germline V gene. The CDR3: CASLPGQGYYGYTF. The CDR3 DNA is TGTGCCAGCTTACCGGGACAGGGGTACTATGGCTACACCTTC. Combining the CDR3 with reference TRBV18 and TRBJ1-2 gives the whole variable domain NAGVMQNPRHLVRRRGQEARLRCSPMKGHSHVYWYRQLPEEGLKFMVYLQKENIIDESGMPKERFSAEFPKEGPSILRIQQVVRGDSAAYFCASLPGQGYYGYTFGSGTRLTVV.

The chain combines TRBV19 with TRBJ2-7; 8 bases match TRBD2. Trimming took 6 bases from V and 1 from J; bases not matched to a gene: 5. Germline assignment: CDR1 LNHDA and CDR2 SQIVND (reference sequence). The CDR3 is 14 residues long. The CDR3 region is CASSPVAGSYEQYF. The CDR3 bases are TGTGCCAGTAGCCCGGTAGCGGGGTCCTACGAGCAGTACTTC.

The chain carries TRBV5-1 and TRBJ2-1; weak D call: TRBD2 (6 bases). V dropped 4 bases and J dropped 8 bases, with 22 bases sitting between them. Germline V gene lookup returns CDR1 SGHRS and CDR2 YFSETQ. This CDR3 spans 16 amino acids. DNA for the CDR3: TGCGCCAGCAGCCGCCCCGAATCGGGGGAAAAGGATGAGCAGTTCTTC. Protein product: CASSRPESGEKDEQFF.

This clone was counted only a few times. This rearrangement joins TRBV4-1 to TRBJ1-2, with 9 nucleotides matching TRBD1. This CDR3 is built from 13 residues. With 3 bases clipped from V and 6 bases from J, the junction kept 2 bases outside the gene matches. CDR1 is MGHRA and CDR2 is YSYEKL in the germline V gene. For the CDR3, the DNA is TGCGCCAGCAGCCACCGACAGGGGGATGGCTACACCTTC. This gives the protein CASSHRQGDGYTF.

This rearrangement joins TRBV4-3 to TRBJ2-7; 8 nucleotides agree with TRBD1. Germline-derived CDR1 and CDR2 are LGHNA and YSLEER. The ends lost 5 bases at V and 4 bases at J; junction bases unmatched: 7. The CDR3 covers 14 residues. The CDR3 region is CASSLGQALYEQYF. DNA of the CDR3: TGCGCCAGCAGCTTGGGACAGGCCCTATACGAGCAGTACTTC.